A selection of T cell receptor beta chains follows, all from one sample in a study of human T cells and chemical hapten exposure. In TCRdb, the RACE reads were re-called with MiXCR into one record per CDR3 protein. The data contain approximately 370,000 distinct CDR3 sequences, roughly 6% of them seen just once; the ten biggest clones take up about 7.7%. The sequencing here drew on whole blood, taken in connection with sensitization to the hapten diphenylcyclopropenone (DPC). The receptors originated from a woman aged 18-29 years with alopecia areata. Some clones in this sample may be carry-over from other donors' samples. Both conserved end residues are trimmed from each CDR3.

TRBJ1-4,TRBV5-1,ASSSEPGQQTEKLF
TRBJ2-4,TRBV4-3,ASSQGSRGAINIQY
TRBJ2-5,TRBV5-6,ASSWQGVETQY
TRBJ1-2,TRBV6-5,ASSYNLGRVRSQQFDGYT
TRBJ2-5,TRBV5-5,ASSSSSQPSQETQY
TRBJ2-3,TRBV9,ASSAADGRSDTQY
TRBJ2-3,TRBV24-1,ATSFEPGQGQDTQY
TRBJ1-6,TRBV14,ASSQARLAFEFGPLH
TRBJ1-1,TRBV5-1,ASSSTPDRMNTEAF
TRBJ2-7,TRBV15,ATSRGANYEQY
TRBJ1-1,TRBV20-1,SASIVKGPGRGDTEAF
TRBJ2-1,TRBV12-5,ASGLKDNEQF
TRBJ1-2,TRBV12-5,ASGSPDKGSLDGYT
TRBJ1-3,TRBV7-2,ASSKDGSSGNTIY
TRBJ1-1,TRBV6-6,ASSPNSGVSFTEAF
TRBJ1-1,TRBV27,ASSLRWTGNTEAF
TRBJ2-7,TRBV7-9,ASSLASGVFTYEQY
TRBJ2-2,TRBV7-2,ASSSQGAYTGELF
TRBJ1-3,TRBV4-3,ASSPAPGREGNTIY
TRBJ1-1,TRBV5-1,ASSLAVAAGEAF
TRBJ1-4,TRBV12-3/TRBV12-4,ASSLTAGATNEKLF
TRBJ1-6,TRBV7-2,ASSLEGGLNSPLH
TRBJ2-1,TRBV7-2,ASSPQGGMTYNEQF
TRBJ1-5,TRBV7-2,ASSLNRLSPQPQH
TRBJ2-2,TRBV12-3/TRBV12-4,ASSRQVSGELF
TRBJ2-2,TRBV5-1,ASSLGVAGELF
TRBJ2-1,TRBV6-2/TRBV6-3,ASSYSYLNEQF
TRBJ1-4,TRBV7-9,ASSLGTVEKLF
TRBJ1-1,TRBV7-9,ASSYDRGGPMNTEAF
TRBJ1-5,TRBV6-1,ASSETRFYSNQPQH
TRBJ2-1,TRBV11-2,ASSLALAHNEQF
TRBJ2-1,TRBV2,ASRAGGTNNEQF
TRBJ1-1,TRBV6-1,ATFGRQKLTWNTEAF
TRBJ2-6,TRBV12-3/TRBV12-4,ASTPGESGANVLT
TRBJ2-1,TRBV5-4,ASSTTSGGVTNEQF
TRBJ2-1,TRBV4-3,ASSQGGPPYNGQF
TRBJ2-4,TRBV18,ASSSGVLDIQY
TRBJ1-5,TRBV4-1,ASSQEQTNQPQH
TRBJ2-1,TRBV4-3,ASSQGRGGAGAIYNEQF
TRBJ2-7,TRBV7-9,ASTPWGDTYEQY
TRBJ2-1,TRBV9,ASSVGRQGFSYNEQF
TRBJ2-7,TRBV20-1,SGLGTDFYEQY
TRBJ1-2,TRBV27,ASSGGEHRDGYT
TRBJ1-2,TRBV18,ASSPGGLSGYGYT
TRBJ2-1,TRBV11-1,ASSLVRANYNEQF
TRBJ2-7,TRBV4-3,ASSQRDGLGYEQY
TRBJ2-7,TRBV28,ASRRDGRWVDEQY
TRBJ2-1,TRBV18,ASSPGTGVDNEQF